A single sample is the source of the 5 T cell receptor beta chains below, sequenced in a study of glioma-infiltrating T cells. Using RNA template, CDR3s of TCR alpha and beta were amplified with iRepertoire arm-PCR. Each CDR3 protein gets one entry after TCRdb re-called the multiplex PCR reads with MiXCR. Of around 350,000 distinct CDR3 sequences listed, 41% are singletons. Material: glioma tissue, nonneoplastic brain tissue, or PBMCs (not recorded which). All receptors come from a human donor with low-grade glioma or glioblastoma, undergoing nonglioma brain surgery, or in good health (not recorded which).

Regarding this clonotype: At one of its ends the junction is not consistent with the germline gene, which may arise from a read error. The chain joins TRBV11-2 to TRBJ2-7; 7 bases line up with TRBD2. This CDR3 is 15 amino acids long. Germline loops: CDR1 SGHAT, CDR2 FQNNGV. CDR3 in amino acids: CASSRGGSRSYEQYF. The CDR3 region has the DNA TGCGCCAGCAGCCGGGGAGGGTCTAGATCCTACGAGCAGTACTTC.

The chain is built from TRBV4-2 and TRBJ2-3; 10 positions match TRBD2. The CDR3 totals 18 residues. Germline CDR1 LGHNA, CDR2 YNFKEQ. Trimming cost V 4 bases and J 1 base; bases outside gene matches: 11. The CDR3 DNA reads as TGTGCCAGCAGCCTCTACGGACGGACTAGCGGAGGCACAGATACGCAGTATTTT. This sequence encodes CASSLYGRTSGGTDTQYF.

A few counts support this clonotype. The CDR3 bases are TGTGCCAGCAGTCGGGGAACCTCTGGAAACACCATATATTTT. The encoded protein is CASSRGTSGNTIYF. The V and J genes are TRBV6-1 and TRBJ1-3, with D hard to call. V was pared by 5 bases and J by 0 bases, with 8 bases between. Germline V lookup: CDR1 MNHNS, CDR2 SASEGT. There are 14 residues in the CDR3.

This clonotype was seen a few times. An end of the junction differs from the germline gene, which may be a read error. The CDR3 DNA reads TGTGCCAGCAGCCCAGCAGGGACAGGGCGACAGCACTTC. Translation gives CASSPAGTGRQHF. This chain links TRBV7-3 with TRBJ2-7, with 9 nucleotides matching TRBD1. The CDR3 runs 13 residues. Germline CDR1 and CDR2: SGHTA and FQGTGA. The entire variable domain, with the rest obtained from reference TRBV7-3 and TRBJ2-7, is as follows: GAGVSQTPSNKVTEKGKYVELRCDPISGHTALYWYRQSLGQGPEFLIYFQGTGAADDSGLPNDRFFAVRPEGSVSTLKIQRTERGDSAVYLCASSPAGTGRQHFGPGTRLTVT.

This clonotype was detected only a few times. The genes are TRBV20-1 and TRBJ2-4; no clear D gene. Between the trimmed V and J ends, which lost 3 bases and 1 base, there was a span of 10 bases. CDR3 length equals 14 residues. Germline loops: CDR1 DFQATT, CDR2 SNEGSKA (reference sequence). In nucleotides, the CDR3 is TGCAGTGCTAGGATCGGCCCGGCCAAAAACATTCAGTACTTC. Its protein product is CSARIGPAKNIQYF.